These T cell receptor beta chains were read from a single sample in a study of shared clonotypes between healthy human individuals. Sequencing used immunoSEQ multiplex PCR; TCRdb keeps in-frame clones, though not all of them. The sample holds 1.6 million or so clones, roughly 96% seen once. The sample was naive CD4+ T cells sorted from blood. These receptors all come from a man younger than 45 in good health. Both conserved end residues are part of each CDR3. D genes are given only for firm matches. Rows may omit the clone size; those that give it use once, few, many or a size class.

-,TRBV2,14,-,TRBJ2-3,CASSPAQGTDTQYF,TGTGCCAGCAGTCCGGCGCAGGGTACAGATACGCAGTATTTT
TRBD2,TRBV5-1,14,-,TRBJ2-7,CASSLGGASYEQYF,TGCGCCAGCAGCCTCGGGGGGGCTTCCTACGAGCAATACTTC
-,TRBV5-1,13,-,TRBJ2-7,CASSLPDTNEQYF,TGCGCCAGCAGCCTTCCAGACACCAACGAGCAGTACTTC
TRBD2,TRBV2,14,-,TRBJ2-2,CASSPGGVGGELFF,TGTGCCAGCAGTCCCGGGGGGGTCGGCGGGGAGCTGTTTTTT
-,TRBV6-5,13,-,TRBJ1-1,CASSYGQSTEAFF,TGTGCCAGCAGTTACGGGCAGTCGACTGAAGCTTTCTTT
-,TRBV5-1,14,-,TRBJ2-7,CASRKTGSSYEQYF,TGCGCCAGCAGAAAAACAGGTAGCTCCTACGAGCAGTACTTC
TRBD2,TRBV5-1,15,-,TRBJ2-7,CASSFGGRATSEQYF,TGCGCCAGCAGCTTCGGCGGGAGGGCCACAAGCGAGCAGTACTTC
-,TRBV29-1,11,-,TRBJ2-7,CSVETAYEQYF,TGCAGCGTTGAGACAGCCTACGAGCAGTACTTC
TRBD2,TRBV29-1,17,-,TRBJ2-1,CSVELAGGPGSYNEQFF,TGCAGCGTAGAACTAGCGGGAGGGCCTGGATCCTACAATGAGCAGTTCTTC
TRBD2,TRBV19,15,-,TRBJ2-1,CASKGTSGAYNEQFF,TGTGCCAGTAAAGGGACTAGCGGGGCCTACAATGAGCAGTTCTTC
-,TRBV28,14,-,TRBJ1-5,CASSLGQFHQPQHF,TGTGCCAGCAGTTTAGGACAGTTCCATCAGCCCCAGCATTTT
-,TRBV10-2,13,-,TRBJ2-1,CASRIDSYNEQFF,TGCGCCAGCAGGATAGACTCCTACAATGAGCAGTTCTTC
TRBD1,TRBV5-1,14,-,TRBJ1-4,CASSRDRTNEKLFF,TGCGCCAGCAGCCGGGACAGAACTAATGAAAAACTGTTTTTT
-,TRBV19,15,-,TRBJ2-1,CASSIGTGNYNEQFF,TGTGCCAGTAGTATAGGAACAGGGAACTACAATGAGCAGTTCTTC
-,TRBV5-5,17,-,TRBJ1-4,CASSLIGGEVTNEKLFF,TGTGCCAGCAGCTTGATTGGGGGCGAAGTAACTAATGAAAAACTGTTTTTT
-,TRBV18,16,-,TRBJ1-1,CASSPRKLGLNTEAFF,TGTGCCAGCTCACCTAGAAAACTGGGCTTGAACACTGAAGCTTTCTTT
-,TRBV28,12,-,TRBJ2-7,CASSLPVDEQYF,TGTGCCAGCAGTTTACCCGTCGACGAGCAGTACTTC
-,TRBV5-1,14,-,TRBJ2-1,CASSSRTAYNEQFF,TGCGCCAGCAGCTCAAGGACAGCTTACAATGAGCAGTTCTTC
TRBD2,TRBV9,15,-,TRBJ2-7,CASSVEGVAGNEQYF,TGTGCCAGCAGCGTAGAAGGGGTAGCGGGCAACGAGCAGTACTTC
-,TRBV4-3,14,-,TRBJ1-1,CASSLRRGGTEAFF,TGCGCCAGCAGCCTTAGGCGGGGCGGCACTGAAGCTTTCTTT
-,TRBV9,13,-,TRBJ2-5,CASSVGTKETQYF,TGTGCCAGCAGCGTTGGGACCAAAGAGACCCAGTACTTC
-,TRBV6-6,14,-,TRBJ1-4,CASTGGALNEKLFF,TGTGCCAGCACGGGGGGGGCGCTTAATGAAAAACTGTTTTTT
-,TRBV11-1,15,-,TRBJ2-7,CASSSRRGPPYEQYF,TGTGCCAGCAGTTCCCGACGGGGACCTCCCTACGAGCAGTACTTC
TRBD2,TRBV2,14,-,TRBJ2-1,CASLTSGRAGEQFF,TGTGCCAGCTTAACTAGCGGGAGGGCAGGCGAGCAGTTCTTC
-,TRBV5-4,17,once,TRBJ1-1,CASSLGAGRGMNTEAFF,TGTGCCAGCAGCTTGGGGGCAGGGAGGGGCATGAACACTGAAGCTTTCTTT
TRBD1,TRBV7-9,18,-,TRBJ2-5,CASRPPPWDRASKETQYF,TGTGCCAGCAGGCCACCCCCGTGGGACAGGGCGTCCAAAGAGACCCAGTACTTC
TRBD1,TRBV14,14,-,TRBJ1-1,CASSPWDSRYEAFF,TGTGCCAGCAGCCCGTGGGACAGCCGATATGAAGCTTTCTTT
TRBD1,TRBV18,15,-,TRBJ1-5,CASSTGQAGNQPQHF,TGTGCCAGCTCAACTGGACAGGCAGGGAATCAGCCCCAGCATTTT
-,TRBV7-9,14,-,TRBJ2-3,CASSPRQYTDTQYF,TGTGCCAGCAGCCCTAGACAGTACACAGATACGCAGTATTTT
-,TRBV29-1,12,-,TRBJ2-7,CSGGDNLYEQYF,TGCAGCGGGGGGGACAACCTCTACGAGCAGTACTTC
TRBD1,TRBV14,17,once,TRBJ1-5,CASSQVAGTDHNQPQHF,TGTGCCAGCAGCCAAGTAGCAGGGACAGACCACAATCAGCCCCAGCATTTT
-,TRBV6-5,14,-,TRBJ2-7,CATTRAGPTSEQYF,TGTGCCACCACCAGGGCAGGGCCAACTAGTGAGCAGTACTTC
-,TRBV9,17,-,TRBJ2-7,CASSVGLGSGSSYEQYF,TGTGCCAGCAGCGTAGGTCTGGGCTCAGGGTCCTCCTACGAGCAGTACTTC
TRBD1,TRBV2,14,-,TRBJ2-7,CASVGGQGAGEQYF,TGTGCCAGCGTAGGAGGGCAGGGGGCAGGCGAGCAGTACTTC
-,TRBV2,14,-,TRBJ2-7,CASETGTPPYEQYF,TGTGCCAGCGAAACCGGGACACCGCCCTACGAGCAGTACTTC
-,TRBV5-1,16,-,TRBJ1-4,CASSVDSPATNEKLFF,TGCGCCAGCAGCGTTGACAGCCCTGCAACTAATGAAAAACTGTTTTTT
TRBD1,TRBV6-5,12,-,TRBJ2-7,CASRRTGDEQYF,TGTGCCAGCAGGAGGACAGGGGACGAGCAGTACTTC
TRBD1,TRBV2,18,-,TRBJ1-5,CASSNVPGQGDGNQPQHF,TGTGCCAGCAGTAACGTCCCGGGACAGGGGGATGGCAATCAGCCCCAGCATTTT
-,TRBV20-1,11,-,TRBJ2-5,CSSIAKETQYF,TGCAGCTCTATAGCAAAAGAGACCCAGTACTTC
-,TRBV9,14,-,TRBJ2-7,CASSVAGGVGEQYF,TGTGCCAGCAGCGTAGCAGGTGGGGTGGGGGAGCAGTACTTC
TRBD2,TRBV10-3,14,-,TRBJ2-7,CAIRAGLASDEQYF,TGTGCCATCAGAGCGGGACTAGCGAGCGACGAGCAGTACTTC
-,TRBV5-5,14,-,TRBJ2-5,CASSLDPGLGTQYF,TGTGCCAGCAGCTTGGATCCAGGTTTGGGGACCCAGTACTTC
-,TRBV6-6,13,once,TRBJ2-2,CASSPRTTGELFF,TGTGCCAGCAGCCCTCGAACCACCGGGGAGCTGTTTTTT
-,TRBV5-1,14,-,TRBJ2-1,CASSLTGTLNEQFF,TGCGCCAGCAGCTTGACTGGGACTCTCAATGAGCAGTTCTTC
-,TRBV4-1,12,-,TRBJ1-1,CASGGWGTEAFF,TGCGCCAGCGGGGGGTGGGGCACTGAAGCTTTCTTT
TRBD2,TRBV7-9,16,-,TRBJ2-1,CASSLPSGRAGNEQFF,TGTGCCAGCAGCTTACCTAGCGGGAGGGCGGGAAATGAGCAGTTCTTC
TRBD1,TRBV7-9,16,-,TRBJ1-3,CASSPYDRDRIPNIYF,TGTGCCAGCAGCCCATACGACCGGGACAGGATACCCAACATATATTTT
-,TRBV18,13,-,TRBJ2-5,CASSRRSQETQYF,TGTGCCAGCTCACGTCGAAGCCAAGAGACCCAGTACTTC
-,TRBV5-3,18,-,TRBJ2-3,CARSPDSLPGASTDTQYF,TGTGCCAGAAGCCCCGACTCGCTTCCAGGGGCTAGCACAGATACGCAGTATTTT
-,TRBV2,13,few,TRBJ1-5,CASMRDSNQPQHF,TGTGCCAGCATGAGGGATAGCAATCAGCCCCAGCATTTT
-,TRBV7-3,18,-,TRBJ2-3,CASSFGRDRADSTDTQYF,TGTGCCAGCAGCTTCGGCCGGGATCGGGCGGATAGCACAGATACGCAGTATTTT
TRBD2,TRBV10-1,13,-,TRBJ2-7,CASSESGGVEQYF,TGCGCCAGCAGTGAGTCGGGAGGGGTTGAGCAGTACTTC
-,TRBV20-1,10,-,TRBJ1-1,CSARNTEAFF,TGCAGTGCTCGCAACACTGAAGCTTTCTTT
TRBD2,TRBV5-1,17,-,TRBJ2-7,CASSLGLAGGMSYEQYF,TGCGCCAGCAGCTTGGGGCTAGCGGGAGGTATGTCCTACGAGCAGTACTTC
TRBD2,TRBV11-3,15,-,TRBJ2-1,CASSPRLAGYNEQFF,TGTGCCAGCAGCCCCCGACTAGCGGGCTACAATGAGCAGTTCTTC
-,TRBV11-2,14,-,TRBJ2-5,CASSRVGGRATQYF,TGTGCCAGCAGCCGTGTAGGGGGGAGAGCTACCCAGTACTTC